This T cell receptor beta chain comes out of a study of neurological immune-mediated disorders. This clonotype came up many times. Its antigen is not identified. V was pared by 3 bases and J by 7 bases, with 10 bases between. This CDR3 comprises 13 residues. Per the germline V gene, CDR1 is DFQATT and CDR2 is SNEGSKA (reference sequence). TCRdb reanalysed the 5' RACE reads using MiXCR and keeps one entry per CDR3 protein. Of roughly 41,000 distinct CDR3 sequences in the sample, about 2% were seen once. Findings and caveats of the study: No CDR3 amino acid sequences were shared by expanded clones across subjects, suggesting private repertoires in all groups.

This TCR came from a woman in her 40s with multiple sclerosis. The rearrangement links TRBV20-1 to TRBJ1-6; D gene uncertain. Sequenced input: PBMCs. As DNA, the CDR3 is TGCAGTGCTAGTCGAGATGAGAATTCACCCCTCCACTTT. It is translated as CSASRDENSPLHF.